This T cell receptor beta chain was recorded in a study of cytomegalovirus exposure and HLA in healthy donors. Study details: Unique TCR beta sequences numbering fewer than 130 million came from some 200 million T cells in an earlier analysis.

The germline V gene encodes CDR1 MGHRA and CDR2 YSYEKL. The CDR3 spans 17 residues. The J segment lost 8 bases and the V segment lost 1 base, leaving 9 bases of the junction unmatched. All donors participated as healthy donors of bone marrow. Comments on this clone: Its antigen is unknown.

PCR primers comprised 60 Vbeta and 13 Jbeta primers. Some clones are missing from TCRdb's copy, which holds only in-frame ones; the method was immunoSEQ multiplex PCR. The sample includes 150,000 to 200,000 clones, roughly 90% of them seen just once. Broader study findings: Specific recognition of CMV antigens was confirmed in vitro for a few chains (all CMV-associated).

Input material: PBMCs. The chain carries TRBV4-1 and TRBJ2-1; 12 nucleotides line up with TRBD2. The origin of this receptor is a girl under three years old in good health and CMV-seronegative. The CDR3 bases are TGCGCCAGCAGCCAAGTAGGACTAGCGGGGAGGGTGGATGAGCAGTTCTTC. Its protein is CASSQVGLAGRVDEQFF.